Below are 24 T cell receptor beta chains sequenced from a single sample in a study of blood T cell repertoires in COVID-19. Assay: immunoSEQ multiplex PCR; the TCRdb copy retains only in-frame clones and omits some. The table shows 50,000 to 75,000 clones, with about 76% occurring only once. Sequencing input: peripheral blood. The receptors originated from a woman older than 75 with acute or convalescent COVID-19.

The chain is built from TRBV6-4 and TRBJ2-3; maybe TRBD2 (5 bases). The CDR3 extends over 17 amino acids. Germline V gene lookup returns CDR1 MRHNA and CDR2 SNTAGT. V was shortened by 2 bases and J by 4 bases, with 19 bases between the two germline ends. The CDR3: CASSDTTIARAADTQYF. The CDR3 DNA reads TGTGCCAGCAGTGACACGACTATAGCGAGAGCGGCAGATACGCAGTATTTT.

The chain links TRBV24-1 to TRBJ2-1; TRBD2 might be the D (5 bases). This CDR3 comprises 17 residues. Trimming cost V 0 bases and J 6 bases, with 17 bases left between them. Per the germline V gene, CDR1 is KGHDR and CDR2 is SFDVKD. The CDR3 loop is CATSDLPRGLAGNEQFF. As DNA, the CDR3 is TGTGCCACCAGTGATTTGCCCCGAGGCCTAGCCGGCAATGAGCAGTTCTTC.

This clone was counted a single time. This rearrangement joins TRBV6-5 to TRBJ1-2; 7 nucleotides line up with TRBD1. Germline V gene sequence: CDR1 MNHEY, CDR2 SVGAGI. With 8 bases clipped from V and 2 bases from J, the junction kept 5 bases outside the gene matches. CDR3 length: 13 residues. The CDR3 nucleotides are TGTGCCAGCGACCGGGACAGAAACTATGGCTACACCTTC. Translated: CASDRDRNYGYTF.

This sequence joins TRBV4-3 and TRBJ2-7; 11 bases fit TRBD2. Germline values: CDR1 LGHNA, CDR2 YSLEER. The CDR3 consists of 16 residues. The junction had 7 bases not matched to a gene; V was cut back by 1 base and J by 5 bases. The CDR3, as DNA: TGCGCCAGCAGCCAAGTTACTAGCGGGAGACGGGACGAGCAGTACTTC. Protein sequence: CASSQVTSGRRDEQYF.

The chain carries TRBV3-1 (or the pseudogene TRBV3-2) and TRBJ2-7; maybe TRBD1 (6 bases). V was clipped by 1 base and J by 1 base, with 11 bases between them. The CDR3 spans 15 residues. The germline CDR1 and CDR2 sequences are LGHDT and YNNKEL (reference sequence). The CDR3 DNA is TGTGCCAGCAGCCAAGTTGGGACACCTTCCTACGAGCAGTACTTC. As protein: CASSQVGTPSYEQYF.

The V call is TRBV6-1, the J call TRBJ1-1; the D is unclear. The CDR3 contains 14 residues. Trimming removed 3 bases from V and 2 bases from J, with 10 bases in between. Germline assignment: CDR1 MNHNS and CDR2 SASEGT. The CDR3, as DNA: TGTGCCAGCAGTGAGGGCCCTTATAACACTGAAGCTTTCTTT. Protein: CASSEGPYNTEAFF.

The chain combines TRBV28 with TRBJ2-2; 12 nucleotides align to TRBD1. V gave up 5 bases and J gave up 7 bases; unmatched junction bases: 8. The CDR3 covers 16 residues. Germline assignment: CDR1 MDHEN and CDR2 SYDVKM. The CDR3 DNA is TGTGCCAGCAGTCCTGGGGGACAGGGGGCGGTCGGGGAGCTGTTTTTT. It translates to CASSPGGQGAVGELFF.

The chain is built from TRBV11-2 and TRBJ1-1; D call uncertain. From germline, CDR1 is SGHAT and CDR2 FQNNGV. The CDR3 runs to 14 residues. Trimming left V 5 bases short and J 4 bases short, with 14 bases between. The CDR3 protein is CASSPFREVTEAFF. The CDR3 region has the DNA TGTGCCAGCAGCCCCTTTAGGGAGGTCACTGAAGCTTTCTTT.

This sequence joins TRBV7-8 and TRBJ2-1, with 7 bases lining up with TRBD2. The V gene's germline CDR1 is SGHVS and CDR2 FQNEAQ. The CDR3 is made up of 15 amino acids. The junction had 3 bases not matched to a gene; V was cut back by 2 bases and J by 2 bases. The CDR3 loop is CASSLRAGAYNEQFF. The CDR3, as DNA: TGTGCCAGCAGCTTAAGGGCGGGGGCCTACAATGAGCAGTTCTTC.

This clone was recorded a few times. The chain uses TRBV2 and TRBJ1-2, with unresolved D. V gave up 5 bases and J gave up 4 bases, with 8 bases separating them. The CDR3 is 12 amino acids. The germline V gene has CDR1 SNHLY and CDR2 FYNNEI. CDR3 coding DNA: TGTGCCAGCAGTCGGGTGGGCTATGGCTACACCTTC. It codes for CASSRVGYGYTF.

V gene TRBV5-1 combines with J gene TRBJ2-7; 9 bases fit TRBD2. V gave up 0 bases and J gave up 2 bases; unmatched junction bases: 6. The CDR3 loop spans 16 amino acids. CDR1 SGHRS and CDR2 YFSETQ come from the germline V gene. This CDR3 is CASSLEGGRGTYEQYF. CDR3 bases: TGCGCCAGCAGCTTGGAGGGCGGGAGGGGGACCTACGAGCAGTACTTC.

V usage is TRBV2 and J usage is TRBJ2-1; D not certain. CDR3 length: 12 amino acids. Germline values: CDR1 SNHLY, CDR2 FYNNEI. V dropped 5 bases and J dropped 9 bases, with 11 bases sitting between them. DNA of the CDR3: TGTGCCAGCAGTATCCAGGTGGGTGAGCAGTTCTTC. It codes for CASSIQVGEQFF.

A few counts support this clone. Other DNA sequences in the sample encode the same CDR3. The V and J genes are TRBV12-3 or TRBV12-4 and TRBJ1-5, with D maybe TRBD1 (5 bases). This CDR3 is 13 amino acids long. Between the trimmed V and J ends, which lost 5 bases and 2 bases, there was a span of 7 bases. CDR3 sequence: CASSPGGNQPQHF. In DNA, the CDR3 is TGTGCCAGCAGTCCGGGGGGCAATCAGCCCCAGCATTTT.

The chain carries TRBV5-1 and TRBJ2-7; 7 bases map to TRBD1. Germline V gene data show CDR1 as SGHRS and CDR2 as YFSETQ. The CDR3 consists of 15 residues. Losses at the gene ends were 4 bases for V and 4 bases for J; bases not matched to a gene: 11. In nucleotides, the CDR3 is TGCGCCAGCAGCCTAGAACCCGGGACAGAGTACGAGCAGTACTTC. This encodes CASSLEPGTEYEQYF.

The V call is TRBV18, the J call TRBJ1-3; 9 bases align to TRBD1. The germline gives CDR1 KGHSH, CDR2 LQKENI. This CDR3 comprises 14 residues. The V and J ends lost 1 base and 8 bases, in that order; junction bases with no gene match: 3. The CDR3 DNA is TGTGCCAGCTCACCACAGGGACAGGGATACACCATATATTTT. Translated: CASSPQGQGYTIYF.

This rearrangement joins TRBV20-1 to TRBJ2-1; D uncertain. This CDR3 is 15 amino acids long. The germline V and J ends were trimmed by 3 bases and 1 base, with 13 bases remaining between them. Germline V gene lookup returns CDR1 DFQATT and CDR2 SNEGSKA (reference sequence). The CDR3 DNA reads as TGCAGTGCTAGTTCGGGTGCGATATCCTACAATGAGCAGTTCTTC. Protein: CSASSGAISYNEQFF.

The rearrangement uses TRBV4-1 and TRBJ2-1; D might be TRBD2 (6 bases). CDR1 is MGHRA and CDR2 is YSYEKL in the germline V gene. The V and J ends lost 1 base and 7 bases respectively, with 14 bases between them. The CDR3 spans 15 residues. This CDR3 is CASSQGRVRGNEQFF. The DNA of the CDR3 is TGCGCCAGCAGCCAAGGGCGAGTCCGGGGGAATGAGCAGTTCTTC.

This clone has more than one count but fewer than ten. V is TRBV29-1 and J is TRBJ2-2, with 7 bases that match TRBD2. The CDR3 extends over 13 amino acids. The germline gives CDR1 SQVTM, CDR2 ANQGSEA. The J segment lost 6 bases and the V segment lost 4 bases, leaving 5 bases of the junction unmatched. The CDR3 DNA reads TGCAGCGTTGTTCTGGGAGGGGCCGGGGAGCTGTTTTTT. It yields the protein CSVVLGGAGELFF.

The chain is built from TRBV7-8 and TRBJ2-7; no definite D call. CDR3 length: 19 residues. Between the trimmed V and J ends, which lost 5 bases and 0 bases, there was a span of 26 bases. Germline CDR1 reads SGHVS; CDR2 reads FQNEAQ. Here the CDR3 reads CASSRLGSLWSSFSYEQYF. In DNA, the CDR3 is TGTGCCAGCAGCCGCCTTGGGTCTCTCTGGAGTAGCTTCTCCTACGAGCAGTACTTC. The variable domain in full, completed from reference TRBV7-8 and TRBJ2-7, reads GAGVSQSPRYKVAKRGQDVALRCDPISGHVSLFWYQQALGQGPEFLTYFQNEAQLDKSGLPSDRFFAERPEGSVSTLKIQRTQQEDSAVYLCASSRLGSLWSSFSYEQYFGPGTRLTVT.

This clone has more than one count but fewer than ten. The CDR3 DNA reads TGTGCCAGCGGCTCACAGGGGAACTATGGCTACACCTTC. Its protein is CASGSQGNYGYTF. The chain recombines TRBV9 with TRBJ1-2; 7 nucleotides line up with TRBD1. Germline V gene sequence: CDR1 SGDLS, CDR2 YYNGEE. Unmatched junction bases numbered 5, after V lost 7 bases and J lost 2 bases. The CDR3 runs 13 residues.

The genes are TRBV9 and TRBJ2-1; 13 bases are shared with TRBD2. The trim removed 3 bases at V and 6 bases at J, leaving 6 bases unmatched. The CDR3 runs to 16 residues. CDR1 is SGDLS, CDR2 YYNGEE, per germline. The CDR3 loop reads CASSAGLAGDGNEQFF. The CDR3 nucleotides are TGTGCCAGCAGCGCCGGACTAGCGGGAGACGGCAATGAGCAGTTCTTC.

This clone came up once. J is TRBJ2-1 and V is TRBV7-9; TRBD2 matches at 11 bases. The CDR3 runs 12 residues. V shed 5 bases and J 15 bases; nucleotides not matched to a gene: 6. Germline V lookup: CDR1 SEHNR, CDR2 FQNEAQ (reference sequence). The CDR3 region has the DNA TGTGCCAGCAGCGGGACTAGCGGAGCCCCGTTCTTC. Protein: CASSGTSGAPFF.

The V call is TRBV19, the J call TRBJ2-5; TRBD2 aligns across 9 bases. This CDR3 region has 15 residues. The germline CDR1 and CDR2 sequences are LNHDA and SQIVND (reference sequence). V lost 5 bases and J lost 2; bases outside the gene matches: 6. CDR3 DNA: TGTGCCAGTAGTTTAAGCGGGAGGTTACAAGAGACCCAGTACTTC. Its protein product is CASSLSGRLQETQYF. The full variable domain, completed using reference TRBV19 and TRBJ2-5, is DGGITQSPKYLFRKEGQNVTLSCEQNLNHDAMYWYRQDPGQGLRLIYYSQIVNDFQKGDIAEGYSVSREKKESFPLTVTSAQKNPTAFYLCASSLSGRLQETQYFGPGTRLLVL.

This chain joins TRBV6-2 or TRBV6-3 and TRBJ1-2, with 7 bases lining up with TRBD1. Trimming cost V 6 bases and J 4 bases; bases outside gene matches: 8. The CDR3 loop spans 14 amino acids. CDR1 MNHEY and CDR2 SVGEGT come from the germline V gene. The CDR3 region has the DNA TGTGCCAGCAGCTCACAGGGGCAAGGCTATGGCTACACCTTC. Protein: CASSSQGQGYGYTF.